The present T cell receptor (beta chain) was sequenced within a study of shared clonotypes between healthy human individuals. Trimming took 3 bases from V and 6 from J, leaving 16 bases between them. Germline V CDR1 and CDR2: SGDLS, YYNGEE. The CDR3 covers 14 residues. Sequencing used immunoSEQ multiplex PCR; TCRdb keeps in-frame clones, though not all of them. The sample records more than 1.2 million clones, approximately 98.5% being singletons. The V call is TRBV9, the J call TRBJ2-7; D is possibly TRBD1 (6 bases). The clonotype comes from a man aged 30 to 45 in good health. Sample: naive CD4+ T cells sorted from blood. Subset of the sample: CD45RA+ positively selected. CDR3 DNA: TGTGCCAGCAGCGCACGGGACACACCAGTCGAGCAGTACTTC. It specifies CASSARDTPVEQYF.